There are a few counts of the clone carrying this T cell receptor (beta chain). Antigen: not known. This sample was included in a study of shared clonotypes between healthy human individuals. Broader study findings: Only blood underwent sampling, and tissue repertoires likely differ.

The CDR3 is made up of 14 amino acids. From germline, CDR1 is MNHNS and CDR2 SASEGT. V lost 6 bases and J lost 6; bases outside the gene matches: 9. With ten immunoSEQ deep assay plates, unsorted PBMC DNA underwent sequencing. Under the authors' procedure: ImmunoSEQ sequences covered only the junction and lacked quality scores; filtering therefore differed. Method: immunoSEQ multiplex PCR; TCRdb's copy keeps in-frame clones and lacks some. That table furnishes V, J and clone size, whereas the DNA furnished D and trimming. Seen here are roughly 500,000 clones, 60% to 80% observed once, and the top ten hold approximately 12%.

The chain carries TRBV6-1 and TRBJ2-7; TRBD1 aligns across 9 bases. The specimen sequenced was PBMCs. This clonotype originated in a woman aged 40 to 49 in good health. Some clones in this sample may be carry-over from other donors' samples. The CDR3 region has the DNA TGTGCCAGCAGCCGGACAGGGGTCCGAATCGAGCAGTACTTC. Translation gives CASSRTGVRIEQYF.